This is a list of T cell receptor beta chains from one sample in a study of CD8+ T cells in alopecia areata. The data were produced by immunoSEQ multiplex PCR, yet TCRdb's version contains in-frame clones alone and is incomplete. The sample comprises about 200,000 clones, 60% to 70% of which are singletons, and approximately 3.3% rests with the top ten. The sample consisted of CD4+ T cells sorted from blood, taken at week 4, from a patient treated with tofacitinib. The receptor set was obtained from a human donor with alopecia areata. CDR3s include the opening cysteine and the closing phenylalanine or tryptophan. Fields, in order: D gene, J gene, V gene, clone size, CDR3 DNA, CDR3 protein. D genes are given only for firm matches. A row's size may be missing; if present it is once, few, many or a size class.

d_gene: NA; j_gene: TRBJ1-1; v_gene: TRBV9; abundance: few; CDR3nt: TGTGCCAGCAGCGGGAGACAGGCTGGGACTGAAGCTTTCTTT; CDR3aa: CASSGRQAGTEAFF
d_gene: NA; j_gene: TRBJ1-2; v_gene: TRBV7-9; abundance: NA; CDR3nt: TGTGCCAGCAGCTTAGATGGCGAGTTTCCTGGCTACACCTTC; CDR3aa: CASSLDGEFPGYTF
d_gene: TRBD1; j_gene: TRBJ2-7; v_gene: TRBV30; abundance: NA; CDR3nt: TGTGCCTGGGGGGACAGGGGAAACGAGCAGTACTTC; CDR3aa: CAWGDRGNEQYF
d_gene: TRBD1; j_gene: TRBJ2-1; v_gene: TRBV27; abundance: once; CDR3nt: TGTGCCAGCAGTTCGATAAGGGACAGGGTGCAATACAATGAGCAGTTCTTC; CDR3aa: CASSSIRDRVQYNEQFF
d_gene: TRBD2; j_gene: TRBJ2-1; v_gene: TRBV6-1; abundance: NA; CDR3nt: TGTGCCAGCAGTGTAGCGGGGGGGCCCTCCAACAATGAGCAGTTCTTC; CDR3aa: CASSVAGGPSNNEQFF
d_gene: NA; j_gene: TRBJ2-7; v_gene: TRBV15; abundance: NA; CDR3nt: TGTGCCACCAGCAGAGATCCAGGACTCTCCTACGAGCAGTACTTC; CDR3aa: CATSRDPGLSYEQYF
d_gene: NA; j_gene: TRBJ1-5; v_gene: TRBV30; abundance: NA; CDR3nt: TGTGCCTGGAGTCTAGCGGGGCGAAGCAATCAGCCCCAGCATTTT; CDR3aa: CAWSLAGRSNQPQHF
d_gene: TRBD2; j_gene: TRBJ2-5; v_gene: TRBV9; abundance: NA; CDR3nt: TGTGCCAGCAGCGCCGGGACTAGCGGGGCAGAGACCCAGTACTTC; CDR3aa: CASSAGTSGAETQYF
d_gene: TRBD1; j_gene: TRBJ2-2; v_gene: TRBV6-5; abundance: NA; CDR3nt: TGTGCCAGCAGTTACGCAGGGGGCTTGTCCGGGGAGCTGTTTTTT; CDR3aa: CASSYAGGLSGELFF
d_gene: NA; j_gene: TRBJ1-3; v_gene: TRBV20-1; abundance: few; CDR3nt: TGCAGTGCTAGAGTCGGAAACACCATATATTTT; CDR3aa: CSARVGNTIYF
d_gene: TRBD1; j_gene: TRBJ2-5; v_gene: TRBV19; abundance: few; CDR3nt: TGTGCCAGTAGGACGACAGGGGGCTTTGTAGAGACCCAGTACTTC; CDR3aa: CASRTTGGFVETQYF
d_gene: NA; j_gene: TRBJ2-3; v_gene: TRBV7-2; abundance: NA; CDR3nt: TGTGCCAGCAGCTTTTGGCGGGGTCGTGATGATACGCAGTATTTT; CDR3aa: CASSFWRGRDDTQYF
d_gene: NA; j_gene: TRBJ2-3; v_gene: TRBV27; abundance: once; CDR3nt: TGTGCCAGCAGAGAGACGGCCGGACAGTATGCGCAGTATTTT; CDR3aa: CASRETAGQYAQYF
d_gene: NA; j_gene: TRBJ2-2; v_gene: TRBV30; abundance: few; CDR3nt: TGTGCCATACAACGGGGGACATCGAACACCGGGGAGCTGTTTTTT; CDR3aa: CAIQRGTSNTGELFF
d_gene: TRBD1; j_gene: TRBJ2-5; v_gene: TRBV23-1; abundance: once; CDR3nt: TGCGCCAGCAGTTCCCCAGGGAGACAGGGCCAGTACTTC; CDR3aa: CASSSPGRQGQYF
d_gene: TRBD2; j_gene: TRBJ2-2; v_gene: TRBV28; abundance: few; CDR3nt: TGTGCCAGCAGTTTACGGGGGGGCTACACCGGGGAGCTGTTTTTT; CDR3aa: CASSLRGGYTGELFF
d_gene: NA; j_gene: TRBJ1-6; v_gene: TRBV7-3; abundance: many; CDR3nt: TGTGCCAGCAGCCCGGACCTCCTTTCACCCCTCCACTTT; CDR3aa: CASSPDLLSPLHF
d_gene: NA; j_gene: TRBJ2-6; v_gene: TRBV30; abundance: NA; CDR3nt: TGTGCCTGGAGTGACTCTGGGGCCAACGTCCTGACTTTC; CDR3aa: CAWSDSGANVLTF
d_gene: NA; j_gene: TRBJ2-7; v_gene: TRBV4-3; abundance: NA; CDR3nt: TGCGCCAGCAGCCAAACGCTGTCGGGGGCGCCCTACGAGCAGTACTTC; CDR3aa: CASSQTLSGAPYEQYF
d_gene: TRBD1; j_gene: TRBJ1-2; v_gene: TRBV5-6; abundance: NA; CDR3nt: TGTGCCAGCAGCTTCCGGACAGGGGGTAACTATGGCTACACCTTC; CDR3aa: CASSFRTGGNYGYTF
d_gene: NA; j_gene: TRBJ2-5; v_gene: TRBV28; abundance: NA; CDR3nt: TGTGCCAGCAGTTCTATGGAGACCCAGTACTTC; CDR3aa: CASSSMETQYF
d_gene: TRBD1; j_gene: TRBJ1-6; v_gene: TRBV4-1; abundance: few; CDR3nt: TGCGCCAGCAGCCAAGGGACAGGGAGTTCACCCCTCCACTTT; CDR3aa: CASSQGTGSSPLHF
d_gene: TRBD1; j_gene: TRBJ2-1; v_gene: TRBV30; abundance: NA; CDR3nt: TGTGCCTGGAGTGTAGGGCAGGGGGCGAACAATGAGCAGTTCTTC; CDR3aa: CAWSVGQGANNEQFF
d_gene: NA; j_gene: TRBJ2-7; v_gene: TRBV29-1; abundance: NA; CDR3nt: TGCAGCGTCAATCGGGACGGTTACGAGCAGTACTTC; CDR3aa: CSVNRDGYEQYF
d_gene: NA; j_gene: TRBJ2-5; v_gene: TRBV18; abundance: once; CDR3nt: TGTGCCAGCTCTACGAAGGAGACCCAGTACTTC; CDR3aa: CASSTKETQYF
d_gene: NA; j_gene: TRBJ2-1; v_gene: TRBV28; abundance: few; CDR3nt: TGTGCCAGCAGTTTACCGGTGCATGAGCAGTTCTTC; CDR3aa: CASSLPVHEQFF
d_gene: NA; j_gene: TRBJ2-2; v_gene: TRBV29-1; abundance: NA; CDR3nt: TGCAGCGTTGTAATGGCGTACACCGGGGAGCTGTTTTTT; CDR3aa: CSVVMAYTGELFF
d_gene: NA; j_gene: TRBJ2-3; v_gene: TRBV4-2; abundance: once; CDR3nt: TGTGCCAGCAGCCAAGATCAGACCCGCACAGATACGCAGTATTTT; CDR3aa: CASSQDQTRTDTQYF
d_gene: NA; j_gene: TRBJ2-5; v_gene: TRBV29-1; abundance: few; CDR3nt: TGCAGCGTTGAGTCAGGAGGGTCCGGGACCCAGTACTTC; CDR3aa: CSVESGGSGTQYF
d_gene: TRBD1; j_gene: TRBJ1-1; v_gene: TRBV7-9; abundance: NA; CDR3nt: TGTGCCAGCAGCTTACAGGGGGAAACTGAAGCTTTCTTT; CDR3aa: CASSLQGETEAFF
d_gene: NA; j_gene: TRBJ1-1; v_gene: TRBV7-2; abundance: NA; CDR3nt: TGTGCCAGCAGAGACTCGTGGGCCTCGGTGAACACTGAAGCTTTCTTT; CDR3aa: CASRDSWASVNTEAFF
d_gene: TRBD1; j_gene: TRBJ1-2; v_gene: TRBV7-9; abundance: many; CDR3nt: TGTGCCAGCAGGGACAGGGGGACCTATGGCTACACCTTC; CDR3aa: CASRDRGTYGYTF
d_gene: TRBD2; j_gene: TRBJ2-1; v_gene: TRBV11-3; abundance: NA; CDR3nt: TGTGCCAGCAGCTTAGTGGCTAGCGGGATTTATGAGCAGTTCTTC; CDR3aa: CASSLVASGIYEQFF
d_gene: TRBD2; j_gene: TRBJ2-3; v_gene: TRBV29-1; abundance: few; CDR3nt: TGCAGCGTTGAGACTAGCGGGGGCACAGATACGCAGTATTTT; CDR3aa: CSVETSGGTDTQYF
d_gene: NA; j_gene: TRBJ2-1; v_gene: TRBV4-1; abundance: NA; CDR3nt: TGCGCCAGCAGCCAAGATCGTCTGAGAGGGGGCTCCTACAATGAGCAGTTCTTC; CDR3aa: CASSQDRLRGGSYNEQFF
d_gene: NA; j_gene: TRBJ2-5; v_gene: TRBV6-9; abundance: few; CDR3nt: TGTGCCAGCAGCGGCAGGGGTCGGTCGGAGACCCAGTACTTC; CDR3aa: CASSGRGRSETQYF
d_gene: TRBD2; j_gene: TRBJ2-4; v_gene: TRBV5-1; abundance: NA; CDR3nt: TGCGCCAGCAGCTTGGCCTCGGGGAGGGACAACATTCAGTACTTC; CDR3aa: CASSLASGRDNIQYF
d_gene: TRBD2; j_gene: TRBJ2-1; v_gene: TRBV27; abundance: NA; CDR3nt: TGTGCCAGCAGTTTGCCCCCCACTAGCGGGGGATACAATGAGCAGTTCTTC; CDR3aa: CASSLPPTSGGYNEQFF
d_gene: NA; j_gene: TRBJ2-1; v_gene: TRBV6-1; abundance: few; CDR3nt: TGTGCCAGCAGGGAAAGAGAGCGTCGAATGGTGGATGAGCAGTTCTTC; CDR3aa: CASRERERRMVDEQFF
d_gene: NA; j_gene: TRBJ1-1; v_gene: TRBV14; abundance: few; CDR3nt: TGTGCCAGCAGCCACGGATTGAACACTGAAGCTTTCTTT; CDR3aa: CASSHGLNTEAFF
d_gene: TRBD1; j_gene: TRBJ1-3; v_gene: TRBV9; abundance: NA; CDR3nt: TGTGCCAGCAGCGTAGGGACAGGGGGAAGCTCTGGAAACACCATATATTTT; CDR3aa: CASSVGTGGSSGNTIYF
d_gene: TRBD1; j_gene: TRBJ2-7; v_gene: TRBV7-9; abundance: NA; CDR3nt: TGTGCCAGCAGCGCGGGACAGGGGGCGGGCTACGAGCAGTACTTC; CDR3aa: CASSAGQGAGYEQYF
d_gene: TRBD1; j_gene: TRBJ2-5; v_gene: TRBV29-1; abundance: NA; CDR3nt: TGCAGCGTGAAACAGGGGGCCGGGGAGACCCAGTACTTC; CDR3aa: CSVKQGAGETQYF
d_gene: NA; j_gene: TRBJ1-2; v_gene: TRBV11-2; abundance: NA; CDR3nt: TGTGCCAGCAGCCTAGCTAGCGGGGGCGTTAACTATGGCTACACCTTC; CDR3aa: CASSLASGGVNYGYTF
d_gene: NA; j_gene: TRBJ1-2; v_gene: TRBV5-1; abundance: NA; CDR3nt: TGCGCCAGCAGCGAGGCACCAGGGAACTATGGCTACACCTTC; CDR3aa: CASSEAPGNYGYTF
d_gene: NA; j_gene: TRBJ1-2; v_gene: TRBV30; abundance: NA; CDR3nt: TGTGCCTGGAGTGAGGCGTCTAACTATGGCTACACCTTC; CDR3aa: CAWSEASNYGYTF
d_gene: TRBD1; j_gene: TRBJ1-2; v_gene: TRBV15; abundance: NA; CDR3nt: TGTGCCACCAGCAGAGATGCCCAGGGGGCGACCTATGGCTACACCTTC; CDR3aa: CATSRDAQGATYGYTF
d_gene: NA; j_gene: TRBJ2-5; v_gene: TRBV2; abundance: NA; CDR3nt: TGTGCCACCCACCTAGGAACCTTTAGTGAGACCCAGTACTTC; CDR3aa: CATHLGTFSETQYF
d_gene: TRBD2; j_gene: TRBJ2-1; v_gene: TRBV5-1; abundance: NA; CDR3nt: TGCGCCAGCAGCGGAATAGCGGGGGATCGCCGGGATGAGCAGTTCTTC; CDR3aa: CASSGIAGDRRDEQFF
d_gene: NA; j_gene: TRBJ1-4; v_gene: TRBV25-1; abundance: NA; CDR3nt: TGTGCCAGCAGAGATACGGGACGGATTATGGAAAAACTGTTTTTT; CDR3aa: CASRDTGRIMEKLFF
d_gene: TRBD2; j_gene: TRBJ2-5; v_gene: TRBV7-9; abundance: NA; CDR3nt: TGTGCCAGCAGCTTGGGACTAGCGGTACAAGAGACCCAGTACTTC; CDR3aa: CASSLGLAVQETQYF
d_gene: TRBD1; j_gene: TRBJ2-7; v_gene: TRBV30; abundance: NA; CDR3nt: TGTGCCTGGGCCGGGACAGGGGGCTACGAGCAGTACTTC; CDR3aa: CAWAGTGGYEQYF
d_gene: NA; j_gene: TRBJ2-1; v_gene: TRBV18; abundance: once; CDR3nt: TGTGCCAGCTCACCCCCTAACTACCCCAATGAGCAGTTCTTC; CDR3aa: CASSPPNYPNEQFF
d_gene: NA; j_gene: TRBJ1-5; v_gene: TRBV27; abundance: NA; CDR3nt: TGTGCCAGCAGTTTCGGGGAGTATCAGCCCCAGCATTTT; CDR3aa: CASSFGEYQPQHF
d_gene: NA; j_gene: TRBJ2-7; v_gene: TRBV30; abundance: few; CDR3nt: TGTGCCTGGAGGTGGCGGGCAGGGGGGACCTACGAGCAGTACTTC; CDR3aa: CAWRWRAGGTYEQYF
d_gene: NA; j_gene: TRBJ1-6; v_gene: TRBV5-1; abundance: NA; CDR3nt: TGCGCCAGCAGCTTGAACAGGGCCCCTTCACCCCTCCACTTT; CDR3aa: CASSLNRAPSPLHF
d_gene: NA; j_gene: TRBJ2-7; v_gene: TRBV4-3; abundance: NA; CDR3nt: TGCGCCAGCAGCCAAGTAGCCTTTCCCAGCTCCTACGAGCAGTACTTC; CDR3aa: CASSQVAFPSSYEQYF
d_gene: TRBD1; j_gene: TRBJ1-5; v_gene: TRBV15; abundance: NA; CDR3nt: TGTGCCACCAGCAGAGAAACAGGGGTGGGCAATCAGCCCCAGCATTTT; CDR3aa: CATSRETGVGNQPQHF
d_gene: NA; j_gene: TRBJ1-5; v_gene: TRBV6-5; abundance: NA; CDR3nt: TGTGCCAGCAGGATTGGACCGGGTCGGAGTCAGCCCCAGCATTTT; CDR3aa: CASRIGPGRSQPQHF
d_gene: NA; j_gene: TRBJ1-1; v_gene: TRBV28; abundance: NA; CDR3nt: TGTGCCAGCAGTTTGGCCTACACTGAAGCTTTCTTT; CDR3aa: CASSLAYTEAFF